The text below deals with one TCR beta chain. The PCR had 60 Vbeta and 13 Jbeta primers. The data were produced by immunoSEQ multiplex PCR, yet TCRdb's version contains in-frame clones alone and is incomplete. The sample comprises about 220,000 clones, about 75% of which are singletons, and less than 2% rests with the top ten. V dropped 5 bases and J dropped 7; count of bases not matched to a gene: 5. Per the germline V gene, CDR1 is SNHLY and CDR2 is FYNNEI. The CDR3 length is 14 residues. This entry comes from a study of cytomegalovirus exposure and HLA in healthy donors. Input material: PBMCs. The chain has TRBV2 and TRBJ1-5, with 10 bases identical to TRBD1. The TCR originated in a woman under 40 in good health and CMV-seronegative. CDR3 bases: TGTGCCAGCAGTAGACGACAGGGGGCCCAGCCCCAGCATTTT. Translation: CASSRRQGAQPQHF. Using reference TRBV2 and TRBJ1-5 for the parts outside the CDR3, the full variable domain is EPEVTQTPSHQVTQMGQEVILRCVPISNHLYFYWYRQILGQKVEFLVSFYNNEISEKSEIFDDQFSVERPDGSNFTLKIRSTKLEDSAMYFCASSRRQGAQPQHFGDGTRLSIL.